This is a list of T cell receptor beta chains from one sample in a study of blood T cell repertoires in COVID-19. Assay used: immunoSEQ multiplex PCR; TCRdb lists only in-frame clones, some missing. The data contain some 250,000 clones, roughly 79% of them singletons. The sequencing input was peripheral blood. These receptors were taken from a woman older than 75 with COVID-19, enrolled during active disease. The CDR3 runs from the conserved cysteine through the conserved F or W. The D gene is left open where the match is weak. Clone sizes are given selectively: once, few, many, or a class where the clone is expanded.

D: -; size: -; V: TRBV5-6; J: TRBJ1-2; CDR3: CASSSWGGYTF; DNA: TGTGCCAGCAGCTCATGGGGCGGCTACACCTTC
D: TRBD1; size: -; V: TRBV5-8; J: TRBJ2-7; CDR3: CASGTGILYEQYF; DNA: TGTGCCAGCGGGACAGGAATCCTCTACGAGCAGTACTTC
D: TRBD1; size: -; V: TRBV2; J: TRBJ2-1; CDR3: CASSDGQEYNEQFF; DNA: TGTGCCAGCAGTGATGGACAGGAGTACAATGAACAGTTCTTC
D: -; size: -; V: TRBV5-6; J: TRBJ1-4; CDR3: CASSPWGGGNEKLFF; DNA: TGTGCCAGCAGCCCCTGGGGCGGCGGCAATGAAAAACTGTTTTTT
D: -; size: -; V: TRBV5-4; J: TRBJ2-1; CDR3: CASSGESHSNEQFF; DNA: TGTGCCAGCAGCGGTGAGTCCCATTCCAATGAGCAGTTCTTC
D: TRBD1; size: -; V: TRBV6-5; J: TRBJ1-5; CDR3: CASSRKGQGNQPQHF; DNA: TGTGCCAGCAGTCGGAAGGGACAGGGGAATCAGCCCCAGCATTTT
D: TRBD1; size: -; V: TRBV2; J: TRBJ1-2; CDR3: CASSEGDRAGYTF; DNA: TGTGCCAGCAGTGAAGGGGACAGGGCTGGCTACACCTTC
D: TRBD1; size: -; V: TRBV18; J: TRBJ2-1; CDR3: CASSPYPQGAVNEQFF; DNA: TGTGCCAGCTCACCGTACCCACAGGGGGCTGTCAATGAGCAGTTCTTC
D: TRBD2; size: few; V: TRBV11-3; J: TRBJ2-7; CDR3: CASIYWRERNEQYF; DNA: TGTGCCAGCATTTACTGGCGGGAGAGAAACGAGCAGTACTTC
D: TRBD1; size: few; V: TRBV18; J: TRBJ1-5; CDR3: CASSPPLDRAPYSNQPQHF; DNA: TGTGCCAGCTCACCACCCTTGGACAGGGCACCGTATAGCAATCAGCCCCAGCATTTT
D: TRBD1; size: -; V: TRBV7-8; J: TRBJ1-2; CDR3: CASSQTGVSGYGYTF; DNA: TGTGCCAGCAGCCAGACAGGGGTATCGGGCTATGGCTACACCTTC
D: -; size: -; V: TRBV7-9; J: TRBJ1-4; CDR3: CASSLSRDNEKLFF; DNA: TGTGCCAGCAGCTTATCGCGGGACAATGAAAAACTGTTTTTT
D: TRBD2; size: -; V: TRBV6-2/TRBV6-3; J: TRBJ2-7; CDR3: CASSPPGSGRSHEQYF; DNA: TGTGCCAGCAGCCCCCCGGGAAGCGGGAGATCCCACGAGCAGTACTTC
D: -; size: -; V: TRBV7-2; J: TRBJ1-5; CDR3: CASSYSGGNQPQHF; DNA: TGTGCCAGCAGCTACTCGGGGGGCAATCAGCCCCAGCATTTT
D: -; size: -; V: TRBV11-2; J: TRBJ2-1; CDR3: CASSVDTAYNEQFF; DNA: TGTGCCAGCAGCGTTGACACCGCCTACAATGAGCAGTTCTTC
D: -; size: few; V: TRBV11-2; J: TRBJ2-3; CDR3: CASSFQLSTDTQYF; DNA: TGTGCCAGCAGCTTCCAACTGAGCACAGATACGCAGTATTTT
D: -; size: -; V: TRBV9; J: TRBJ2-2; CDR3: CASSVVGQAGELFF; DNA: TGTGCCAGCAGCGTAGTGGGGCAAGCCGGGGAGCTGTTTTTT
D: TRBD2; size: -; V: TRBV14; J: TRBJ2-7; CDR3: CASSHGLAGGNEQYF; DNA: TGTGCCAGCAGCCATGGACTAGCGGGAGGGAACGAGCAGTACTTC
D: -; size: many; V: TRBV5-5; J: TRBJ1-1; CDR3: CASSPTGSTEAFF; DNA: TGTGCCAGCAGCCCGACAGGTAGCACTGAAGCTTTCTTT
D: -; size: -; V: TRBV28; J: TRBJ1-6; CDR3: CASSPSPSSYNSPLHF; DNA: TGTGCCAGCAGTCCCTCCCCCTCCTCCTATAATTCACCCCTCCACTTT
D: -; size: -; V: TRBV6-6; J: TRBJ1-5; CDR3: CASSNLGQPQHF; DNA: TGTGCCAGCAGCAACCTCGGGCAGCCCCAGCATTTT
D: TRBD1; size: -; V: TRBV4-3; J: TRBJ2-3; CDR3: CASSRSGTGGTDTQYF; DNA: TGCGCCAGCAGCAGATCCGGGACAGGGGGAACAGATACGCAGTATTTT
D: -; size: -; V: TRBV2; J: TRBJ1-4; CDR3: CASSEARKLFF; DNA: TGTGCCAGCAGTGAAGCGCGAAAACTGTTTTTT
D: TRBD1; size: -; V: TRBV20-1; J: TRBJ1-2; CDR3: CSASSGQANYGYTF; DNA: TGCAGTGCTAGTTCCGGACAGGCTAACTATGGCTACACCTTC
D: -; size: -; V: TRBV30; J: TRBJ2-1; CDR3: CASVRVPIDEQFF; DNA: TGTGCCTCGGTCAGGGTCCCCATTGATGAGCAGTTCTTC
D: TRBD2; size: -; V: TRBV6-5; J: TRBJ2-5; CDR3: CASSLGLFRQETQYF; DNA: TGTGCCAGCAGTTTGGGACTATTTAGGCAAGAGACCCAGTACTTC
D: TRBD1; size: -; V: TRBV5-6; J: TRBJ1-2; CDR3: CASSGRQGADYGYTF; DNA: TGTGCCAGCAGCGGCCGACAGGGGGCGGACTATGGCTACACCTTC
D: -; size: -; V: TRBV29-1; J: TRBJ2-1; CDR3: CSVKQGSGNEQFF; DNA: TGCAGCGTAAAACAGGGATCGGGCAATGAGCAGTTCTTC
D: -; size: few; V: TRBV6-1; J: TRBJ1-1; CDR3: CASRGGSVNTEAFF; DNA: TGTGCCAGCAGGGGAGGGAGCGTGAACACTGAAGCTTTCTTT
D: -; size: -; V: TRBV19; J: TRBJ1-5; CDR3: CASKAAILDQNEPQHF; DNA: TGTGCCAGTAAGGCGGCAATACTCGACCAGAATGAGCCCCAGCATTTT
D: -; size: -; V: TRBV5-1; J: TRBJ1-2; CDR3: CASSEDTSNYGYTF; DNA: TGCGCCAGCAGCGAGGACACCTCTAACTATGGCTACACCTTC
D: TRBD1; size: -; V: TRBV5-1; J: TRBJ2-3; CDR3: CASSLQGATRTDTQYF; DNA: TGCGCCAGCAGCTTGCAGGGGGCTACCCGCACAGATACGCAGTATTTT
D: TRBD2; size: -; V: TRBV11-2; J: TRBJ2-2; CDR3: CASSLTIAGSGSGELFF; DNA: TGTGCCAGCAGCTTAACTATAGCGGGGAGCGGTAGCGGGGAGCTGTTTTTT
D: TRBD1; size: -; V: TRBV27; J: TRBJ1-2; CDR3: CASYRWAGGASYGYTF; DNA: TGTGCCAGCTACCGATGGGCAGGGGGCGCTTCCTATGGCTACACCTTC
D: -; size: -; V: TRBV5-1; J: TRBJ1-1; CDR3: CASSLAGSEAFF; DNA: TGCGCCAGCAGCTTGGCAGGTTCGGAAGCTTTCTTT
D: TRBD2; size: once; V: TRBV6-5; J: TRBJ2-1; CDR3: CASNPSGGVSNEQFF; DNA: TGTGCCAGCAACCCTAGCGGGGGGGTTTCAAATGAGCAGTTCTTC
D: -; size: -; V: TRBV5-1; J: TRBJ2-5; CDR3: CASSPQGSRETQYF; DNA: TGCGCCAGCAGCCCCCAGGGGTCGCGGGAGACCCAGTACTTC
D: -; size: -; V: TRBV21-1; J: TRBJ2-3; CDR3: CASSTSGGGNTDTQYF; DNA: TGTGCCAGCAGCACCTCTGGCGGGGGGAACACAGATACGCAGTATTTT
D: -; size: -; V: TRBV5-1; J: TRBJ1-1; CDR3: CASSFAPSLANTEAFF; DNA: TGCGCCAGCAGTTTTGCCCCTTCATTAGCCAACACTGAAGCTTTCTTT
D: -; size: once; V: TRBV5-1; J: TRBJ2-2; CDR3: CASSQNTGELFF; DNA: TGCGCCAGCAGCCAGAACACCGGGGAGCTGTTTTTT
D: TRBD2; size: -; V: TRBV24-1; J: TRBJ2-3; CDR3: CATSDSGLAGGTDTQYF; DNA: TGTGCCACCAGTGACTCTGGACTAGCGGGGGGCACAGATACGCAGTATTTT
D: -; size: -; V: TRBV18; J: TRBJ1-4; CDR3: CASSPSGQGEKLFF; DNA: TGTGCCAGCTCACCATCAGGTCAGGGTGAAAAACTGTTTTTT
D: TRBD1; size: -; V: TRBV7-4; J: TRBJ2-4; CDR3: CASSLQGYYDKNIQYF; DNA: TGTGCCAGCAGCCTACAGGGGTACTATGACAAAAACATTCAGTACTTC
D: -; size: -; V: TRBV7-9; J: TRBJ1-2; CDR3: CASSQNYGYTF; DNA: TGTGCCAGCAGCCAAAACTATGGCTACACCTTC
D: -; size: -; V: TRBV10-3; J: TRBJ1-1; CDR3: CAISESSFEAFF; DNA: TGTGCCATCAGTGAGTCAAGCTTTGAAGCTTTCTTT
D: -; size: few; V: TRBV9; J: TRBJ1-1; CDR3: CASSVDTRNTEAFF; DNA: TGTGCCAGCAGCGTAGATACACGGAACACTGAAGCTTTCTTT
D: TRBD2; size: few; V: TRBV14; J: TRBJ2-2; CDR3: CASSIRTSGSVGELFF; DNA: TGTGCCAGCAGCATCCGGACTAGCGGGAGCGTCGGGGAGCTGTTTTTT
D: -; size: once; V: TRBV6-5; J: TRBJ1-1; CDR3: CASSYSGGLKAFF; DNA: TGTGCCAGCAGTTACTCGGGAGGGCTTAAAGCTTTCTTT
D: TRBD1; size: -; V: TRBV5-1; J: TRBJ1-2; CDR3: CASSLAGTGYYGYTF; DNA: TGCGCCAGCAGCTTGGCCGGGACAGGGTACTATGGCTACACCTTC
D: -; size: -; V: TRBV19; J: TRBJ1-2; CDR3: CASSPIGTGTSYGYTF; DNA: TGTGCCAGTAGCCCAATCGGGACGGGGACTTCCTATGGCTACACCTTC
D: -; size: -; V: TRBV18; J: TRBJ2-6; CDR3: CASSPPPRANVLTF; DNA: TGTGCCAGCTCCCCTCCTCCCCGGGCCAACGTCCTGACTTTC
D: TRBD1; size: -; V: TRBV18; J: TRBJ1-4; CDR3: CASSPPGQGLKLFF; DNA: TGTGCCAGCTCACCCCCGGGACAGGGTCTTAAACTGTTTTTT